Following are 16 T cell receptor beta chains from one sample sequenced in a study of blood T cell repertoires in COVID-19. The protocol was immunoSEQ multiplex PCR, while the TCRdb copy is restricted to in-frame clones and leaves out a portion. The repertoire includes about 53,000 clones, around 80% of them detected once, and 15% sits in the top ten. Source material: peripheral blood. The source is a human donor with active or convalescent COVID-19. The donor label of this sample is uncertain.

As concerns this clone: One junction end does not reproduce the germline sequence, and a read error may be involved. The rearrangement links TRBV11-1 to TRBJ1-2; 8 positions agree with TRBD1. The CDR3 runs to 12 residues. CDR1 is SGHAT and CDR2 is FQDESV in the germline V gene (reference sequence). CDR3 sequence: CASSTRGRNARF. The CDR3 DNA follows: TGTGCCAGCAGCACCAGGGGGCGCAACGCCCGCTTC.

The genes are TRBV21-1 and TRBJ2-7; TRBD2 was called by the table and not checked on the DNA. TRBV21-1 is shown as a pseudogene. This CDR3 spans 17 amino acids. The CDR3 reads CASSKWELAGGSYEQYF. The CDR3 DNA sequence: TGTGCCAGCAGCAAATGGGAACTAGCGGGAGGAAGCTACGAGCAGTACTTC.

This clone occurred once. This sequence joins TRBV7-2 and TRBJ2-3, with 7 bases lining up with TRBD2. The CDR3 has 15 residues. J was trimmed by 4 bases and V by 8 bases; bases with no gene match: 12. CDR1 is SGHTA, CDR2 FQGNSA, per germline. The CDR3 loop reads CASQPPGRKSDTQYF. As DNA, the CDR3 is TGTGCCAGCCAACCCCCCGGGAGGAAGTCAGATACGCAGTATTTT. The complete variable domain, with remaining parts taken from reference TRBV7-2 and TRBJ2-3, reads GAGVSQSPSNKVTEKGKDVELRCDPISGHTALYWYRQSLGQGLEFLIYFQGNSAPDKSGLPSDRFSAERTGGSVSTLTIQRTQQEDSAVYLCASQPPGRKSDTQYFGPGTRLTVL.

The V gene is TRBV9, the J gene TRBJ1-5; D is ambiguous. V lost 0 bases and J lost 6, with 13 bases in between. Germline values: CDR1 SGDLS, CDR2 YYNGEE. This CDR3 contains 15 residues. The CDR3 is CASSVEDGVGQPQHF. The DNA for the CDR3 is TGTGCCAGCAGCGTAGAGGACGGGGTGGGTCAGCCCCAGCATTTT. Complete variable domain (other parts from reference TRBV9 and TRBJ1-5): DSGVTQTPKHLITATGQRVTLRCSPRSGDLSVYWYQQSLDQGLQFLIQYYNGEERAKGNILERFSAQQFPDLHSELNLSSLELGDSALYFCASSVEDGVGQPQHFGDGTRLSIL.

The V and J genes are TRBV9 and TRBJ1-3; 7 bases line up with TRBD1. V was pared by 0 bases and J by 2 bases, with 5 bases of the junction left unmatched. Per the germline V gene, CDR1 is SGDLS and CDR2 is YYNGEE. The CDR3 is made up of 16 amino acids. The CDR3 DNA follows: TGTGCCAGCAGCGTAGAAAGGGGGCTTACTGGAAACACCATATATTTT. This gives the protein CASSVERGLTGNTIYF.

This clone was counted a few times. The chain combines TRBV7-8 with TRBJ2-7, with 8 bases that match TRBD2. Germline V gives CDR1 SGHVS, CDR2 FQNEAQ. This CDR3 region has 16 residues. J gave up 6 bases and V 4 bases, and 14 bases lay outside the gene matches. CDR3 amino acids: CASSSTRTSLPREQYF. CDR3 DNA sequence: TGTGCCAGCAGCTCCACTCGGACTAGCCTTCCCCGCGAGCAGTACTTC.

The CDR3 nucleotides read TGTGCCAGCAGCTCCGGGGGGGTGGCGCCCCAGCATTTT. Protein product: CASSSGGVAPQHF. This rearrangement joins TRBV5-4 to TRBJ1-5; TRBD1 might be the D (5 bases). The CDR3 covers 13 residues. V lost 3 bases and J lost 9, with 13 bases in between. Germline-derived CDR1 and CDR2 are SGHNT and YYREEE (reference sequence).

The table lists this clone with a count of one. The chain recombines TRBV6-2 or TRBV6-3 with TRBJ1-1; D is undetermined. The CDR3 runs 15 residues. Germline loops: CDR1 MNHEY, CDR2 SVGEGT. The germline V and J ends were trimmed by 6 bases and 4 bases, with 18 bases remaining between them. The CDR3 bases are TGTGCCAGCAGCCGTCCCCTTACAAGGAGCACTGAAGCTTTCTTT. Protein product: CASSRPLTRSTEAFF.

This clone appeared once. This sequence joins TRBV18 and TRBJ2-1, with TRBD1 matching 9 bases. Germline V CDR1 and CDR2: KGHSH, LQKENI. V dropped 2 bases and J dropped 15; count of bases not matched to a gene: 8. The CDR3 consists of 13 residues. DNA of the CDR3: TGTGCCAGCTCACCAGACAGGGGGTATCTTCGGTTCTTC. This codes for CASSPDRGYLRFF.

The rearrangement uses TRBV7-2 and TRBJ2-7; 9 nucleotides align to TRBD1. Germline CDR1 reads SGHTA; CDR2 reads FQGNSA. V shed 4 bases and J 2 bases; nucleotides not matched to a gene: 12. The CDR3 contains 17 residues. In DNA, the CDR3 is TGTGCCAGCAGCTCCCGAGGGACAGGGACTATCCCCTACGAGCAGTACTTC. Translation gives CASSSRGTGTIPYEQYF.

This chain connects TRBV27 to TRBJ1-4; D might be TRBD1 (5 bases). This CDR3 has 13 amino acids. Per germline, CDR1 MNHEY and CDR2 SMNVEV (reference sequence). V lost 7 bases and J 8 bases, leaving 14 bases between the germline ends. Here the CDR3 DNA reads TGTGCCAGCACGGGGGGTGTCGGAGAAAAACTGTTTTTT. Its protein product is CASTGGVGEKLFF.

CDR3 nucleotide sequence: TGTGCCAGCAGTGAGGGCACAGATACGCAGTATTTT. Its protein product is CASSEGTDTQYF. The chain combines TRBV28 with TRBJ2-3; D remains unclear. This CDR3 is 12 amino acids long. V was shortened by 5 bases and J by 1 base, with 4 bases between the two germline ends. CDR1 and CDR2 (germline): MDHEN, SYDVKM. Combining the CDR3 with reference TRBV28 and TRBJ2-3 gives the whole variable domain DVKVTQSSRYLVKRTGEKVFLECVQDMDHENMFWYRQDPGLGLRLIYFSYDVKMKEKGDIPEGYSVSREKKERFSLILESASTNQTSMYLCASSEGTDTQYFGPGTRLTVL.

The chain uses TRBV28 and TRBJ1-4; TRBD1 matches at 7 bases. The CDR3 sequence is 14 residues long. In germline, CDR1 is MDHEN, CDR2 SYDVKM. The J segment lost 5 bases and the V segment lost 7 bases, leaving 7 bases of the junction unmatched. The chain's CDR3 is CASKGAGGNEKLFF. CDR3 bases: TGTGCCAGCAAGGGGGCAGGGGGGAATGAAAAACTGTTTTTT.

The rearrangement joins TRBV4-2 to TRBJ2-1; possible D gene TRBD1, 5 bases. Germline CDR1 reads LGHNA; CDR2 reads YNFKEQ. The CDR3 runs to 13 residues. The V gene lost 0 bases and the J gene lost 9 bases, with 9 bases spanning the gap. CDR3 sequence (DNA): TGTGCCAGCAGCCAAGAAGCCCAGGGTGAGCAGTTCTTC. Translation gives CASSQEAQGEQFF.

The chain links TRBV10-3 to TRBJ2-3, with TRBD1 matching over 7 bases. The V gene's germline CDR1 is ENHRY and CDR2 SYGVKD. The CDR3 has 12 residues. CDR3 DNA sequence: TGTGAATTCAGGGGGAGCACAGATACGCAGTATTTT. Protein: CEFRGSTDTQYF.

CDR3 DNA sequence: TGCGCCAGCAGCCCCGAAGAGGAGACCCAGTACTTC. Encoded protein: CASSPEEETQYF. The gene calls are TRBV4-1 and TRBJ2-5; D unresolved. The CDR3 runs to 12 residues. Trimming stripped 4 bases from V and 5 bases from J, with 8 bases between. Germline-derived CDR1 and CDR2 are MGHRA and YSYEKL.